What follows are 25 T cell receptor beta chains derived from one specimen sequenced in a study of T cells in Graves' hyperthyroidism and ophthalmopathy. Using RNA transcripts as the source, TCR beta CDR3 regions were amplified. An initial round of RT-PCR targeting the TCR CDR3 relied on the HTBI primer set. TCRdb analysed the multiplex PCR reads with MiXCR anew, one entry per CDR3 protein. The profile covers 95,000 to 110,000 distinct CDR3 sequences, with 16% appearing a single time and about 44% taken by the ten largest. Sample: blood. These receptors came from a woman aged 50 to 60 with Graves' hyperthyroidism.

This clonotype showed up many times. The genes are TRBV11-2 and TRBJ2-3; possible D gene TRBD2, 7 bases. This CDR3 has 18 amino acids. Trimming removed 2 bases from V and 3 bases from J, with 21 bases in between. Germline V gene sequence: CDR1 SGHAT, CDR2 FQNNGV. For the CDR3, the DNA is TGTGCCAGCAGCTTAACGGGAGTTCGGGGGGCTGGTACAGATACGCAGTATTTT. This gives the protein CASSLTGVRGAGTDTQYF.

This clonotype showed up just a few times. V and J are TRBV7-9 and TRBJ2-1, with D unclear. V dropped 5 bases and J dropped 2 bases, with 19 bases sitting between them. There are 17 residues in the CDR3. Germline CDR1 and CDR2: SEHNR and FQNEAQ (reference sequence). In nucleotides, the CDR3 is TGTGCCAGCAGCCTCCCCGCAGTCCAGTCGACCTACAATGAGCAGTTCTTC. Translating gives CASSLPAVQSTYNEQFF.

This clonotype was detected many times. V gene TRBV30 combines with J gene TRBJ1-2; possible D gene TRBD1, 5 bases. Per the germline V gene, CDR1 is GTSNPN and CDR2 is SVGIG (reference sequence). Trimming left V 3 bases short and J 4 bases short, with 15 bases between. This CDR3 region has 14 residues. The CDR3 sequence is CAWRFFQGGYGYTF. The CDR3 coding sequence is TGTGCCTGGAGATTCTTCCAGGGCGGCTATGGCTACACCTTC.

This clonotype was observed at least ten times. The rearrangement links TRBV28 to TRBJ1-2, with 8 bases lining up with TRBD1. Trimming took 4 bases from V and 4 from J; bases not matched to a gene: 5. Germline V gene lookup returns CDR1 MDHEN and CDR2 SYDVKM. This CDR3 comprises 14 residues. The CDR3 bases are TGTGCCAGCAGTTACCCACAGGGGGTCTATGGCTACACCTTC. It translates to CASSYPQGVYGYTF.

This clonotype was recorded at least ten times. The rearrangement uses TRBV13 and TRBJ1-5; D gene unclear. The V end lost 5 bases, the J end lost 7 bases, and 18 bases lay between the germline ends. Germline lookup yields CDR1 PRHDT and CDR2 FYEKMQ (reference sequence). CDR3 length: 15 amino acids. CDR3 bases: TGTGCCAGCAGCCAAGGACGGGTGGGTGGACAGCCCCAGCATTTT. This encodes CASSQGRVGGQPQHF.

The table lists this clonotype with many counts. The chain is built from TRBV28 and TRBJ2-2; D unresolved. Per germline, CDR1 MDHEN and CDR2 SYDVKM. The CDR3 extends over 15 amino acids. Trimming removed 1 base at V and 1 base at J, with 7 bases between. The CDR3 DNA reads TGTGCCAGCAGTTTATCCCGCGGGAACACCGGGGAGCTGTTTTTT. Protein sequence: CASSLSRGNTGELFF.

This clonotype was seen repeatedly, ten times or more. The chain recombines TRBV29-1 with TRBJ1-6; 7 bases fit TRBD1. Looked up from germline, CDR1 is SQVTM and CDR2 is ANQGSEA. This CDR3 contains 12 residues. J gave up 8 bases and V 6 bases, and 4 bases lay outside the gene matches. The CDR3 DNA follows: TGCAGCGTGGGAGACAGGGATTCACCCCTCCACTTT. Protein sequence: CSVGDRDSPLHF.

This clonotype was counted at least ten times. The genes are TRBV4-1 and TRBJ2-7; D is unclear. CDR1 is MGHRA, CDR2 YSYEKL, per germline. The CDR3 loop spans 13 amino acids. Trimming removed 1 base from V and 0 bases from J, with 4 bases in between. CDR3 nucleotides: TGCGCCAGCAGCCAAGGCGCCTCCTACGAGCAGTACGTC. As protein: CASSQGASYEQYV.

This sequence joins TRBV4-1 and TRBJ2-5; 8 bases match TRBD1. Germline CDR1 MGHRA, CDR2 YSYEKL. With 6 bases clipped from V and 2 bases from J, the junction kept 5 bases outside the gene matches. The CDR3 loop spans 14 amino acids. Here the CDR3 DNA reads TGCGCCAGCAGACAGGACAGGGCACAAGAGACCCAGTACTTC. Protein product: CASRQDRAQETQYF.

The table lists this clonotype with many counts. The chain combines TRBV20-1 with TRBJ2-3; 13 bases align to TRBD2. The CDR3 consists of 15 residues. Losses at the gene ends were 3 bases for V and 4 bases for J; bases not matched to a gene: 4. The germline V gene encodes CDR1 DFQATT and CDR2 SNEGSKA (reference sequence). CDR3 nucleotides: TGCAGTGCTAGGGGGACTAGCGGGGAGTCAGATACGCAGTATTTT. This translates into CSARGTSGESDTQYF.

In its sample, this clonotype was seen many times. The chain links TRBV20-1 to TRBJ2-2; D not resolved. The V end lost 0 bases, the J end lost 6 bases, and 5 bases lay between the germline ends. From germline, CDR1 is DFQATT and CDR2 SNEGSKA (reference sequence). CDR3 length: 12 residues. The CDR3 DNA reads as TGCAGTGCTAGAGATAACGCCGGGGAGCTGTTTTTT. Protein: CSARDNAGELFF.

This clonotype occurred many times. The rearrangement uses TRBV4-1 and TRBJ2-1; D possibly corresponds to TRBD2 (6 bases). The V and J ends lost 0 bases and 9 bases respectively, with 30 bases between them. This CDR3 has 20 residues. Germline-derived CDR1 and CDR2 are MGHRA and YSYEKL. The CDR3 DNA follows: TGCGCCAGCAGCCAAGATCGAGTGGGAGGACTCACCTACAATGTGGGTGAGCAGTTCTTC. As protein: CASSQDRVGGLTYNVGEQFF.

This clonotype was recorded many times. This chain connects TRBV6-5 to TRBJ2-1; TRBD1 agrees at 11 bases. The V and J ends lost 0 bases and 7 bases, in that order; junction bases with no gene match: 14. CDR3 size: 19 residues. Germline values: CDR1 MNHEY, CDR2 SVGAGI. The CDR3 DNA reads TGTGCCAGCAGTTACTCAGATCAGGCGCCGGGACAGGGGGTGAATGAGCAGTTCTTC. Protein sequence: CASSYSDQAPGQGVNEQFF.

This clonotype showed up just a few times. V is TRBV4-1 and J is TRBJ2-7; TRBD2 aligns across 7 bases. This CDR3 has 15 residues. Germline CDR1 and CDR2: MGHRA and YSYEKL. The V and J ends lost 3 bases and 3 bases, in that order; junction bases with no gene match: 8. The CDR3 nucleotides read TGCGCCAGCAGCCATTACGGACTAGAGGGCTACGAGCAGTACTTC. Protein: CASSHYGLEGYEQYF.

This clonotype occurred many times. V gene TRBV6-1 combines with J gene TRBJ2-7; 8 nucleotides align to TRBD1. With V trimmed by 2 bases and J by 6 bases, 9 bases remained unmatched. CDR1 and CDR2 from the germline V gene are MNHNS and SASEGT. The CDR3 extends over 15 amino acids. CDR3 sequence reads: CASSERARQGREQYF. For the CDR3, the DNA is TGTGCCAGCAGTGAAAGGGCGAGACAGGGGCGCGAGCAGTACTTC.

This clonotype has at least ten counts. The chain employs TRBV13 and TRBJ1-1; 7 bases line up with TRBD1. Germline V gene data show CDR1 as PRHDT and CDR2 as FYEKMQ (reference sequence). After removal of 4 bases from V and 0 bases from J, the junction contained 8 bases not matched to a gene. CDR3 length: 16 residues. The CDR3 region is CASSYPSGGMNTEAFF. CDR3 coding DNA: TGTGCCAGCAGCTACCCCTCAGGGGGGATGAACACTGAAGCTTTCTTT.

This clonotype was counted ten times or more. The rearrangement links TRBV2 to TRBJ2-7, with a weak D call TRBD1 (6 bases). The ends were cut back, 4 bases at V and 6 bases at J, with 16 bases in the middle. CDR1 is SNHLY and CDR2 is FYNNEI in the germline V gene. The CDR3 has 14 residues. CDR3 in amino acids: CASSGGTPGAEQYF. The CDR3 nucleotides are TGTGCCAGCAGTGGAGGTACCCCAGGGGCCGAGCAGTACTTC.

This clonotype has ten or more counts. The V call is TRBV20-1, the J call TRBJ1-2; D is ambiguous. CDR3 length: 14 amino acids. Germline lookup yields CDR1 DFQATT and CDR2 SNEGSKA (reference sequence). Trimming removed 0 bases from V and 8 bases from J, with 16 bases in between. CDR3 protein: CSARDTVAGEGYTF. The DNA of the CDR3 is TGCAGTGCTAGAGATACCGTGGCGGGCGAAGGCTACACCTTC.

This clonotype was seen repeatedly, ten times or more. The chain combines TRBV10-3 with TRBJ1-1; D is uncertain. CDR1 ENHRY and CDR2 SYGVKD come from the germline V gene. CDR3 size: 13 residues. V lost 1 base and J 1 base, leaving 4 bases between the germline ends. This CDR3 reads CAISEYQNTEAFF. CDR3 nucleotide sequence: TGTGCCATCAGTGAGTACCAGAACACTGAAGCTTTCTTT.

In its sample, this clonotype was seen many times. In DNA form, the CDR3 reads TGTGCCAGCAGTCTCGGGACTAGCCAAGAGACCCAGTACTTC. It is translated as CASSLGTSQETQYF. The chain is built from TRBV12-3 or TRBV12-4 and TRBJ2-5; 8 bases align to TRBD2. The CDR3 is 14 amino acids. The V and J ends lost 5 bases and 1 base, in that order; junction bases with no gene match: 3.

The table lists this clonotype with many counts. This sequence joins TRBV30 and TRBJ2-3; D is uncertain. Trimming stripped 0 bases from V and 0 bases from J, with 7 bases between. Germline CDR1 is GTSNPN and CDR2 is SVGIG (reference sequence). This CDR3 has 14 residues. CDR3 sequence: CAWSVRPSTDTQYF. Here the CDR3 DNA reads TGTGCCTGGAGTGTGCGGCCGAGCACAGATACGCAGTATTTT. The full variable domain, completed using reference TRBV30 and TRBJ2-3, is SQTIHQWPATLVQPVGSPLSLECTVEGTSNPNLYWYRQAAGRGLQLLFYSVGIGQISSEVPQNLSASRPQDRQFILSSKKLLLSDSGFYLCAWSVRPSTDTQYFGPGTRLTVL.

This chain joins TRBV20-1 and TRBJ2-1; 11 bases line up with TRBD2. The CDR3 is made up of 15 amino acids. V lost 5 bases to trimming and J lost 6 bases; unmatched junction nucleotides: 9. The germline V gene encodes CDR1 DFQATT and CDR2 SNEGSKA (reference sequence). The CDR3: CSAPDLTSGSNEQFF. In DNA form, the CDR3 reads TGCAGTGCTCCGGACCTCACTAGCGGGAGCAATGAGCAGTTCTTC.

This clonotype has at least ten counts. V gene TRBV27 combines with J gene TRBJ1-5, with no clear D. Germline assignment: CDR1 MNHEY and CDR2 SMNVEV (reference sequence). This CDR3 comprises 15 residues. The ends were cut back, 3 bases at V and 7 bases at J, with 16 bases in the middle. CDR3 sequence reads: CASSFVGFSNQPQHF. CDR3 bases: TGTGCCAGCAGTTTTGTAGGGTTCTCGAACCAGCCCCAGCATTTT.

The table lists this clonotype with many counts. This chain uses TRBV7-9 with TRBJ1-2; D ambiguous. V lost 3 bases, J lost 5 bases, and 13 bases lay in between. The CDR3 sequence is 14 residues long. The V gene's germline CDR1 is SEHNR and CDR2 FQNEAQ (reference sequence). The CDR3 region has the DNA TGTGCCAGCAGCTTGGGATGGAACCCGTATGGCTACACCTTC. Its translation: CASSLGWNPYGYTF.

This clonotype was seen repeatedly, ten times or more. V gene TRBV5-1 combines with J gene TRBJ2-5, with 11 bases identical to TRBD2. The CDR3 length is 13 residues. Germline V gene sequence: CDR1 SGHRS, CDR2 YFSETQ. V shed 7 bases and J 3 bases; nucleotides not matched to a gene: 2. In DNA form, the CDR3 reads TGCGCCAGCGGGGGACTAGCGGAAGAGACCCAGTACTTC. Protein product: CASGGLAEETQYF.